The 9 T cell receptor beta chains reported below all come from one sample, sequenced in a study of radiotherapy plus CTLA-4 blockade in lung cancer. The assay was immunoSEQ multiplex PCR, and TCRdb's table has in-frame clones only and misses some. The data contain tens of thousands of clones, 70% to 80% of them singletons. Sequenced here: peripheral blood, sampled from a patient treated with radiotherapy plus ipilimumab. The receptor set was obtained from a human donor with non-small cell lung cancer whose response to radiotherapy plus ipilimumab could not be evaluated. Some clones in this sample may be carry-over from other donors' samples.

V is TRBV28 and J is TRBJ2-5, with D possibly matching TRBD2 (6 bases). Germline assignment: CDR1 MDHEN and CDR2 SYDVKM. CDR3 length: 11 residues. The V and J ends lost 7 bases and 5 bases respectively, with 8 bases between them. CDR3 region: CASTSGETQYF. The DNA of the CDR3 is TGTGCCAGCACGAGCGGGGAGACCCAGTACTTC.

The genes are TRBV18 and TRBJ1-5, with TRBD1 as a possible D gene (5 bases). The CDR3 has 14 residues. Germline V gene lookup returns CDR1 KGHSH and CDR2 LQKENI. V lost 2 bases and J 7 bases, leaving 12 bases between the germline ends. Here the CDR3 reads CASSPGGWRQPQHF. The CDR3 DNA is TGTGCCAGCTCACCAGGGGGGTGGAGACAGCCCCAGCATTTT.

This chain joins TRBV5-1 and TRBJ2-3; D may be TRBD1 (5 bases). The length of the CDR3 is 14 residues. Trimming took 4 bases from V and 4 from J, leaving 13 bases between them. The V gene's germline CDR1 is SGHRS and CDR2 YFSETQ. The CDR3 loop reads CASSPQGYSDTQYF. The CDR3 DNA reads as TGCGCCAGCAGCCCCCAGGGATACTCAGATACGCAGTATTTT.

This clone has only a few counts. V is TRBV5-1 and J is TRBJ2-7; D is perhaps TRBD1 (6 bases). The CDR3 loop spans 14 amino acids. Trimming removed 4 bases at V and 9 bases at J, with 20 bases between. Germline V gene sequence: CDR1 SGHRS, CDR2 YFSETQ. The CDR3 DNA reads TGCGCCAGCAGCGCCCGGACAGATCCTACGAGGCAGTACTTC. Encoded protein: CASSARTDPTRQYF.

This sequence joins TRBV28 and TRBJ2-5, with D perhaps matching TRBD2 (5 bases). The CDR3 is 13 amino acids. Germline lookup yields CDR1 MDHEN and CDR2 SYDVKM. The V end was cut by 3 bases, the J end by 3 bases, with 8 bases between. The CDR3 is CASSFYGEETQYF. Written as DNA, the CDR3 is TGTGCCAGCAGTTTTTACGGGGAAGAGACCCAGTACTTC.

The V and J genes are TRBV5-1 and TRBJ1-3; tentatively, D is TRBD1 (5 bases). This CDR3 comprises 18 residues. Trimming took off 0 bases at V and 2 bases at J, with 18 bases between the two ends. From germline, CDR1 is SGHRS and CDR2 YFSETQ. CDR3 sequence reads: CASSLDYQGREAGNTIYF. The CDR3 coding sequence is TGCGCCAGCAGCTTGGACTATCAGGGCAGAGAAGCTGGAAACACCATATATTTT.

The chain employs TRBV6-1 and TRBJ2-2; no definite D call. The V end lost 3 bases, the J end lost 0 bases, and 8 bases lay between the germline ends. CDR1 and CDR2 from the germline V gene are MNHNS and SASEGT. The CDR3 contains 15 residues. The DNA for the CDR3 is TGTGCCAGCAGTGAGAACAGAGCGAACACCGGGGAGCTGTTTTTT. Its translation is CASSENRANTGELFF.

The chain recombines TRBV6-1 with TRBJ2-7; 10 bases match TRBD2. There are 14 residues in the CDR3. Germline CDR1 MNHNS, CDR2 SASEGT. The trim removed 7 bases at V and 5 bases at J, leaving 8 bases unmatched. The CDR3 loop reads CASMLIAGGDEQYF. DNA of the CDR3: TGTGCCAGCATGTTAATAGCGGGGGGTGACGAGCAGTACTTC.

The chain recombines TRBV5-6 with TRBJ2-1; TRBD2 is a possible D gene (5 bases). This CDR3 is built from 12 residues. The V gene's germline CDR1 is SGHDT and CDR2 YYEEEE. V was clipped by 4 bases and J by 7 bases, with 9 bases between them. CDR3: CASSPGKNEQFF. The CDR3 DNA is TGTGCCAGCAGCCCCGGGAAGAATGAGCAGTTCTTC.